This entry features one T cell receptor (beta chain) sequence. This record belongs to a study of blood T cells in healthy people across ages. The CDR3 runs to 23 residues. The V and J ends lost 4 bases and 4 bases, in that order; junction bases with no gene match: 30. Germline lookup yields CDR1 SGHVS and CDR2 FNYEAQ. A J-beta primer mix and a sample-barcoded 5' primer were used in a second PCR of roughly 7 to 12 cycles. Each cDNA molecule was tagged by a template-switch adaptor with 12 random nucleotides. One entry per CDR3 protein results from TCRdb running MiXCR on the 5' RACE reads. This table has over a million distinct CDR3 sequences, approximately 59% appearing once.

The chain combines TRBV7-6 with TRBJ2-7, with 11 bases aligning to TRBD1. The receptor comes from a man younger than 35 in good health. The sequencing sample was made of blood. The DNA of the CDR3 is TGTGCCAGCAGCTCACAGAGGACAGGGGGCAGTTTTTCCGCGGGGGACCGTCCGTACGAGCAGTACTTC. Protein product: CASSSQRTGGSFSAGDRPYEQYF. Supplemented by reference TRBV7-6 and TRBJ2-7, the full variable domain reads GAGVSQSPRYKVTKRGQDVALRCDPISGHVSLYWYRQALGQGPEFLTYFNYEAQQDKSGLPNDRFSAERPEGSISTLTIQRTEQRDSAMYRCASSSQRTGGSFSAGDRPYEQYFGPGTRLTVT.